This T cell receptor (beta chain) comes out of a study of T-cell memory formation after mild COVID-19. About the study: Most TCR clusters belonged to a single donor.

This clonotype was recorded a few times. No antigen is known for it. MiXCR, run by TCRdb on the 5' RACE reads, gives a single entry per CDR3 protein. The data hold around 430,000 distinct CDR3 sequences, with 15% to 20% observed a single time. In germline, CDR1 is SGHAT, CDR2 FQNNGV. The ends lost 2 bases at V and 4 bases at J; junction bases unmatched: 5. This CDR3 region has 16 residues. Study results and caveats: That cross-reactive memory joined was suggested by some responding clones appearing in pre-infection memory.

This chain uses TRBV11-2 with TRBJ1-6; 7 bases align to TRBD1. The sequenced material came from PBMCs or a T cell subset sorted from them (not recorded which). This sequence was found in a man aged 18 to 35 who had mild COVID-19 (a few samples of this study predate the infection). Cell type and time point are not known. The CDR3 DNA reads TGTGCCAGCAGCTTAACGACAGGGAGATATAATTCACCCCTCCACTTT. Its translation is CASSLTTGRYNSPLHF.